This entry lists 19 T cell receptor beta chains sequenced from one sample in a study of blood T cell repertoires in COVID-19. Sequencing used immunoSEQ multiplex PCR; TCRdb keeps in-frame clones, though not all of them. This sample has 90,000 to 100,000 clones, with roughly nine tenths found just once. Material for sequencing was peripheral blood. These receptor sequences come from a man aged 55 to 70 with COVID-19, enrolled during active disease.

The chain links TRBV28 to TRBJ1-1, with 10 bases lining up with TRBD1. Unmatched junction bases numbered 3, after V lost 3 bases and J lost 5 bases. CDR3 length equals 14 residues. Germline V gene sequence: CDR1 MDHEN, CDR2 SYDVKM. In nucleotides, the CDR3 is TGTGCCAGCAGTTTCCCGGACAGGGGGACTGAAGCTTTCTTT. Translating it yields CASSFPDRGTEAFF.

The rearrangement joins TRBV19 to TRBJ1-1; TRBD1 matches at 8 bases. Germline V gene lookup returns CDR1 LNHDA and CDR2 SQIVND (reference sequence). J lost 6 bases, V lost 6 bases, and 9 bases had no gene match. This CDR3 region has 14 residues. The CDR3 coding sequence is TGTGCCAGTAGCCTGGACAGGGCAAGCTCTGAAGCTTTCTTT. Amino acids: CASSLDRASSEAFF.

This clone was recorded once. This rearrangement joins TRBV28 to TRBJ2-2, with 8 bases fitting TRBD2. CDR3 size: 15 residues. The junction had 5 bases not matched to a gene; V was cut back by 8 bases and J by 0 bases. CDR1 is MDHEN and CDR2 is SYDVKM in the germline V gene. CDR3 sequence: CASHSGGANTGELFF. CDR3 DNA: TGTGCCAGCCACTCGGGGGGGGCGAACACCGGGGAGCTGTTTTTT.

The genes are TRBV28 and TRBJ1-5; possible D gene TRBD1, 6 bases. The V gene's germline CDR1 is MDHEN and CDR2 SYDVKM. CDR3 length: 14 residues. V was pared by 5 bases and J by 4 bases, with 12 bases between. CDR3 residues: CASSTGIRNQPQHF. In DNA form, the CDR3 reads TGTGCCAGCAGTACAGGGATAAGGAATCAGCCCCAGCATTTT.

Here the CDR3 DNA reads TGTGCCAGCAGTACAGGGCCCGGGCCGCTCGAGCAGTACTTC. This codes for CASSTGPGPLEQYF. The chain links TRBV6-6 to TRBJ2-7, with a possible D match to TRBD1 (6 bases). Germline V gene data show CDR1 as MNHNY and CDR2 as SVGAGI (reference sequence). V was shortened by 5 bases and J by 6 bases, with 17 bases between the two germline ends. The CDR3 totals 14 residues.

This clone was observed once. The chain uses TRBV5-1 and TRBJ2-5, with TRBD2 identical over 8 bases. This CDR3 is 14 amino acids long. V dropped 4 bases and J dropped 2; count of bases not matched to a gene: 4. CDR1 is SGHRS and CDR2 is YFSETQ in the germline V gene. CDR3 residues: CASSRSGGQETQYF. CDR3 nucleotide sequence: TGCGCCAGCAGCCGTTCGGGAGGGCAAGAGACCCAGTACTTC.

The chain is built from TRBV19 and TRBJ1-1; TRBD1 might be the D (6 bases). The CDR3 runs to 15 residues. Deletions cut 3 bases from V and 0 bases from J, with 11 bases between. Germline CDR1 LNHDA, CDR2 SQIVND (reference sequence). CDR3 nucleotide sequence: TGTGCCAGTAGTATCCGACAGGACATGAACACTGAAGCTTTCTTT. The encoded protein is CASSIRQDMNTEAFF.

V is TRBV7-3 and J is TRBJ2-1, with 9 bases fitting TRBD1. Trimming took 4 bases from V and 7 from J; bases not matched to a gene: 11. This CDR3 region has 16 residues. CDR1 and CDR2 (germline): SGHTA, FQGTGA. This CDR3 is CASSSAGQGRTNEQFF. The CDR3 DNA reads TGTGCCAGCAGCTCAGCGGGACAGGGTCGTACGAATGAGCAGTTCTTC.

Notes on this clone: Other DNA sequences in the same sample also yield this CDR3. The V gene is TRBV4-2, the J gene TRBJ2-1, with 11 bases identical to TRBD2. The V segment lost 1 base and the J segment 4 bases; nucleotides outside the gene matches: 6. The CDR3 covers 17 residues. Per the germline V gene, CDR1 is LGHNA and CDR2 is YNFKEQ. CDR3 DNA sequence: TGTGCCAGCAGCCAAGGAACTAGCGGGAGTTTGTACAATGAGCAGTTCTTC. Encoded protein: CASSQGTSGSLYNEQFF.

Comments on this clone: At the DNA level, this CDR3 is encoded by other sequences in the same sample as well. The CDR3 region has the DNA TGTGCCAGCAGGGGGACAGGGGGCTCCTACGAGCAGTACTTC. Protein sequence: CASRGTGGSYEQYF. This chain links TRBV2 with TRBJ2-7; TRBD1 aligns across 11 bases. CDR1 SNHLY and CDR2 FYNNEI come from the germline V gene. Trimming at V came to 6 bases and at J to 0 bases, leaving 1 base not matched to a gene. The CDR3 extends over 14 amino acids.

The chain recombines TRBV14 with TRBJ2-1; D gene unclear. V lost 0 bases and J 2 bases, leaving 14 bases between the germline ends. This CDR3 is 17 amino acids long. Germline V gene sequence: CDR1 SGHDN, CDR2 FVKESK. The CDR3 spells CASSQDKIVDTYNEQFF. DNA of the CDR3: TGTGCCAGCAGCCAAGATAAGATAGTCGATACCTACAATGAGCAGTTCTTC.

The rearrangement uses TRBV6-5 and TRBJ1-1; possibly TRBD1 for D (6 bases). Between the trimmed V and J ends, which lost 7 bases and 1 base, there was a span of 10 bases. Germline CDR1 MNHEY, CDR2 SVGAGI. This CDR3 spans 13 amino acids. The CDR3 nucleotides read TGTGCCAGCAACACACAGGGGAACACTGAAGCTTTCTTT. This sequence encodes CASNTQGNTEAFF.

The rearrangement uses TRBV5-1 and TRBJ1-3; TRBD1 agrees at 7 bases. The germline V gene has CDR1 SGHRS and CDR2 YFSETQ. V was pared by 3 bases and J by 4 bases, with 4 bases of the junction left unmatched. The CDR3 extends over 14 amino acids. The chain's CDR3 is CASSWDSTGNTIYF. The CDR3 region has the DNA TGCGCCAGCAGCTGGGACAGTACAGGAAACACCATATATTTT.

The V call is TRBV6-5, the J call TRBJ1-2, with D maybe TRBD1 (6 bases). Germline assignment: CDR1 MNHEY and CDR2 SVGAGI. The V and J ends lost 6 bases and 2 bases respectively, with 10 bases between them. CDR3 length: 13 residues. CDR3 sequence (DNA): TGTGCCAGCAGCCGGGACACCAACTATGGCTACACCTTC. It encodes CASSRDTNYGYTF.

CDR3 in DNA: TGTGCCAGCAGCCTAAGTCCCAACTCTGGAAACACCATATATTTT. Its translation is CASSLSPNSGNTIYF. The V and J genes are TRBV9 and TRBJ1-3; D gene uncertain. Germline V gives CDR1 SGDLS, CDR2 YYNGEE. V lost 4 bases and J 0 bases, leaving 11 bases between the germline ends. CDR3 length: 15 amino acids.

In its sample, this clone was seen once. V and J are TRBV6-1 and TRBJ1-5, with no clear D. The CDR3 runs 15 residues. V lost 1 base and J lost 4, with 11 bases in between. In germline, CDR1 is MNHNS, CDR2 SASEGT. The CDR3 reads CASSEGRDWNQPQHF. The CDR3 DNA follows: TGTGCCAGCAGTGAAGGGAGGGATTGGAATCAGCCCCAGCATTTT.

This CDR3 is CASSPPGGFDEQYF. The CDR3 region has the DNA TGTGCCAGCAGTCCCCCCGGAGGATTCGACGAGCAGTACTTC. The rearrangement joins TRBV27 to TRBJ2-7; D might be TRBD2 (5 bases). V shed 5 bases and J shed 5 bases, with 16 bases lying between them. The CDR3 extends over 14 amino acids. Looked up from germline, CDR1 is MNHEY and CDR2 is SMNVEV (reference sequence).

The V and J genes are TRBV5-6 and TRBJ1-3; D is unclear. Per the germline V gene, CDR1 is SGHDT and CDR2 is YYEEEE. The CDR3 contains 14 residues. Trimming left V 4 bases short and J 0 bases short, with 8 bases between. The CDR3 loop reads CASSPRGSGNTIYF. The DNA for the CDR3 is TGTGCCAGCAGCCCCCGGGGCTCTGGAAACACCATATATTTT.

The gene calls are TRBV10-3 and TRBJ1-2; 7 bases align to TRBD1. Looked up from germline, CDR1 is ENHRY and CDR2 is SYGVKD. The trim removed 2 bases at V and 4 bases at J, leaving 7 bases unmatched. The CDR3 runs to 15 residues. DNA for the CDR3: TGTGCCATCAGTGAGACGGACAGGTCTTTCTATGGCTACACCTTC. This gives the protein CAISETDRSFYGYTF.